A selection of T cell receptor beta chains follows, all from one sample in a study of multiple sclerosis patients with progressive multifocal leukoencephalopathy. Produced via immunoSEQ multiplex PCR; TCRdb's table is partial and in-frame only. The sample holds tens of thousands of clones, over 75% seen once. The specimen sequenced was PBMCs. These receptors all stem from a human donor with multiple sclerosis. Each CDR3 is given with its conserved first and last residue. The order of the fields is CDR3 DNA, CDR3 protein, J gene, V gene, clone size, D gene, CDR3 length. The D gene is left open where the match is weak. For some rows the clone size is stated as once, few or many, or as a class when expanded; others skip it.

TGTGCCAGCAGCTCGGGACAGGGTTATTCCACAGATACGCAGTATTTT,CASSSGQGYSTDTQYF,TRBJ2-3,TRBV6-6,NA,TRBD1,16
TGTGCCAGCAGTTACCCCAGCGGGAGCTCCTACGAGCAGTACTTC,CASSYPSGSSYEQYF,TRBJ2-7,TRBV6-6,NA,TRBD2,15
TGTGCCAGCAGCTTAGTGGGTGGAAACTATGGCTACACCTTC,CASSLVGGNYGYTF,TRBJ1-2,TRBV7-9,NA,NA,14
TGCGCCAGCAGCCGGACAGGGGTAGAAGCTTTCTTT,CASSRTGVEAFF,TRBJ1-1,TRBV5-1,NA,TRBD1,12
TGTGCCAGCCGACCAACAGATGTCCAAGAGACCCAGTACTTC,CASRPTDVQETQYF,TRBJ2-5,TRBV2,few,NA,14
TGTGCCAGTAGTGCGGGGGTTAGCGGGGGTTCCTACGAGCAGTACTTC,CASSAGVSGGSYEQYF,TRBJ2-7,TRBV19,NA,TRBD2,16
TGTGCCTGGAGTGCCCGGGACAGGGGTCTCGCTGGCTACACCTTC,CAWSARDRGLAGYTF,TRBJ1-2,TRBV30,few,TRBD1,15
TGTGCCAGCTCACTCAGGGAAGGGGGCAAGAATTCACCCCTCCACTTT,CASSLREGGKNSPLHF,TRBJ1-6,TRBV18,NA,TRBD1,16
TGTGCCAGCAGCCCAGGGATAGGGTCCGTCTACGAGCAGTACTTC,CASSPGIGSVYEQYF,TRBJ2-7,TRBV11-2,NA,NA,15
TGTGCCAGCAGCGGACTAGCGGGAGGGGGTTCCTACAATGAGCAGTTCTTC,CASSGLAGGGSYNEQFF,TRBJ2-1,TRBV9,NA,TRBD2,17
TGTGCCAGTTCCTGGGACTTATCGCTTAATCAGCCCCAGCATTTT,CASSWDLSLNQPQHF,TRBJ1-5,TRBV19,once,NA,15
TGTGCCAGCCTCACGAGTAAGGGAAACGACGCTGAAGCTTTCTTT,CASLTSKGNDAEAFF,TRBJ1-1,TRBV6-1,NA,NA,15
TGTGCCAGCAGCGCCGACAGGGTTCCTGGAAACACCATATATTTT,CASSADRVPGNTIYF,TRBJ1-3,TRBV7-2,NA,TRBD1,15
TGTGCCAGCAGTCTCGACAGCAATCAGCCCCAGCATTTT,CASSLDSNQPQHF,TRBJ1-5,TRBV7-4,NA,NA,13
TGCAGCGTTGCACTGGGATCTAGCACAGATACGCAGTATTTT,CSVALGSSTDTQYF,TRBJ2-3,TRBV29-1,NA,NA,14
TGTGCCAGCAGCCAAGATGGGGGCGCTAGCGGAACCTCATACAATGAGCAGTTCTTC,CASSQDGGASGTSYNEQFF,TRBJ2-1,TRBV4-2,NA,NA,19
TGTGCCAGCAGCCCTAATGAGAGTGGCAATCAGCCCCAGCATTTT,CASSPNESGNQPQHF,TRBJ1-5,TRBV6-5,NA,NA,15
TGCGCCAGCAGCTTAAACGGGAAACCCTACGAGCAGTACTTC,CASSLNGKPYEQYF,TRBJ2-7,TRBV5-1,NA,NA,14
TGTGCCAGCAAGATTAGGCCGGGGACAGGGGTCAATCAGCCCCAGCATTTT,CASKIRPGTGVNQPQHF,TRBJ1-5,TRBV19,NA,TRBD1,17
TGCAGCCACAGGGGGGCACACAATGAGCAGTTCTTC,CSHRGAHNEQFF,TRBJ2-1,TRBV29-1,NA,TRBD1,12
TGTGCCAGCGGACCCCCAGGGCCCTCCTACAATGAGCAGTTCTTC,CASGPPGPSYNEQFF,TRBJ2-1,TRBV6-5,NA,NA,15
TGTGCCAGCTCTCCGGGACAGGGGTACACCGGGGAGCTGTTTTTT,CASSPGQGYTGELFF,TRBJ2-2,TRBV28,NA,TRBD1,15
TGCGCCAGCAGGCGGGACGGGCCGTCCTACAATGAGCAGTTCTTC,CASRRDGPSYNEQFF,TRBJ2-1,TRBV5-1,few,NA,15
TGCGCCAGCAGCCGATCAGTCGGGCGGACAGGGACCTACTCCTACGAGCAGTACTTC,CASSRSVGRTGTYSYEQYF,TRBJ2-7,TRBV4-3,NA,TRBD1,19
TGTGCCAGCAGTTCCCTTTACAGGGGGAGGACAGATACGCAGTATTTT,CASSSLYRGRTDTQYF,TRBJ2-3,TRBV27,NA,TRBD1,16
TGTGCCAGCAGACCCCTCAGCGGGAGGGCCCTCAATGAGCAGTTCTTC,CASRPLSGRALNEQFF,TRBJ2-1,TRBV25-1,NA,TRBD2,16
TGTGCCAGCAAAAGGGGGCAGGACAATCAGCCCCAGCATTTT,CASKRGQDNQPQHF,TRBJ1-5,TRBV6-1,NA,TRBD1,14
TGTGCCAGCAGTTTATTAACTGGGGCCGCGGGGGAGCTGTTTTTT,CASSLLTGAAGELFF,TRBJ2-2,TRBV27,NA,NA,15
TGTGCCAGCAGCCCGGGGCGCGGGAGCCGCGAGCAGTACTTC,CASSPGRGSREQYF,TRBJ2-7,TRBV5-6,NA,TRBD2,14
TGTGCCAGCAGTCCTCTTACGGACACCGGGGAGCTGTTTTTT,CASSPLTDTGELFF,TRBJ2-2,TRBV28,NA,NA,14
TGTGCCAGCAGCTGGGGACAGGCTGAGCAGTTCTTC,CASSWGQAEQFF,TRBJ2-1,TRBV5-6,NA,TRBD1,12
TGTGCCAGCAGCCCTGGACCCGCAGGCAACTATGGCTACACCTTC,CASSPGPAGNYGYTF,TRBJ1-2,TRBV9,NA,NA,15
TGTGCCAGCTCAACCGCAGATACGCAGTATTTT,CASSTADTQYF,TRBJ2-3,TRBV18,few,NA,11
TGTGCCAGCAGTGAACGGATCGGAAACTCTGGAAACACCATATATTTT,CASSERIGNSGNTIYF,TRBJ1-3,TRBV6-1,NA,NA,16
TGTGCCAGTAGTCCCAGAGGACGGAGCTCCTATAATTCACCCCTCCACTTT,CASSPRGRSSYNSPLHF,TRBJ1-6,TRBV19,NA,NA,17
TGCGCCAGCAGCCAAGAGGGACTCCCCAAAGATACGCAGTATTTT,CASSQEGLPKDTQYF,TRBJ2-3,TRBV4-1,NA,NA,15